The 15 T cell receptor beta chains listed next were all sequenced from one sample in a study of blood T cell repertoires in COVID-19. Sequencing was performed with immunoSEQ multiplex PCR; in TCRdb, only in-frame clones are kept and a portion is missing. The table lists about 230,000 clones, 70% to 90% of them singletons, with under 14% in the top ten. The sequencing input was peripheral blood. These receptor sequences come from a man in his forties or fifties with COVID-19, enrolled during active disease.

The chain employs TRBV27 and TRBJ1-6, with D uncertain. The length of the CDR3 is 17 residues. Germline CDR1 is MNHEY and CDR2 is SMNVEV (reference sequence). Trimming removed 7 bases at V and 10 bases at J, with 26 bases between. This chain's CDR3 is CASKNPTRVRRESPLHF. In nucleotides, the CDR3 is TGTGCCAGCAAAAACCCGACGAGGGTCCGGCGCGAATCACCCCTCCACTTT.

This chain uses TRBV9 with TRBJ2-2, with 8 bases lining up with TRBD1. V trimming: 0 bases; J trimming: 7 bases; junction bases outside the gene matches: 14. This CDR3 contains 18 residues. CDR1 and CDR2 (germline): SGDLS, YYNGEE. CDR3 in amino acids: CASSVATRQGAIVGELFF. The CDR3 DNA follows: TGTGCCAGCAGCGTAGCTACGAGGCAGGGGGCGATTGTCGGGGAGCTGTTTTTT.

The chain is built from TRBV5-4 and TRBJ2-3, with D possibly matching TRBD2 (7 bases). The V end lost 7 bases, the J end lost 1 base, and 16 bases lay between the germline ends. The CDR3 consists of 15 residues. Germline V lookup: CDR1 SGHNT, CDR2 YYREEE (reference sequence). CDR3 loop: CASSTGGAGTDTQYF. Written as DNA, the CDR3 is TGTGCCAGCTCCACTGGGGGGGCGGGCACAGATACGCAGTATTTT.

The CDR3 reads CATSDPRAGAFF. CDR3 coding DNA: TGTGCCACCAGTGATCCTAGGGCGGGGGCTTTCTTT. The chain uses TRBV24-1 and TRBJ1-1; D unresolved. Looked up from germline, CDR1 is KGHDR and CDR2 is SFDVKD. The CDR3 covers 12 residues. The V gene lost 3 bases and the J gene lost 11 bases, with 12 bases spanning the gap.

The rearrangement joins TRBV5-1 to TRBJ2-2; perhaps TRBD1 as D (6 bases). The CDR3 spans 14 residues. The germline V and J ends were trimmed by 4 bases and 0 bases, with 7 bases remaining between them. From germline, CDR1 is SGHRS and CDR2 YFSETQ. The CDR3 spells CASSGQTNTGELFF. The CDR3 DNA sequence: TGCGCCAGCAGCGGACAGACGAACACCGGGGAGCTGTTTTTT.

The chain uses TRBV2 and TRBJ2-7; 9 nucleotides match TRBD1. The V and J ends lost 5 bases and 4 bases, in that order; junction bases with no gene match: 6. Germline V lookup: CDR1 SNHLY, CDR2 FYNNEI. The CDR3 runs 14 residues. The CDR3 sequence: CASSQTGGGYEQYF. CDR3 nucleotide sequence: TGTGCCAGCAGTCAAACAGGGGGCGGATACGAGCAGTACTTC.

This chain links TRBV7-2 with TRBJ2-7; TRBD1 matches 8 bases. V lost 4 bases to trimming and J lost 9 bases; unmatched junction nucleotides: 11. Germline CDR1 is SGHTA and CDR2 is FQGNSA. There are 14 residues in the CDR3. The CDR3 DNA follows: TGTGCCAGCAGCTCCGGGACAGGCCTCCTAGGGCAGTACTTC. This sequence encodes CASSSGTGLLGQYF.

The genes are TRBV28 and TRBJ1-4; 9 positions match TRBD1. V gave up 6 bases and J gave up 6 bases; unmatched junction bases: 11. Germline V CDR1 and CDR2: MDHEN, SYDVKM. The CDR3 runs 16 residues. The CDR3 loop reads CASSVPGQGQDEKLFF. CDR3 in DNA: TGTGCCAGCAGCGTCCCGGGACAGGGTCAAGATGAAAAACTGTTTTTT.

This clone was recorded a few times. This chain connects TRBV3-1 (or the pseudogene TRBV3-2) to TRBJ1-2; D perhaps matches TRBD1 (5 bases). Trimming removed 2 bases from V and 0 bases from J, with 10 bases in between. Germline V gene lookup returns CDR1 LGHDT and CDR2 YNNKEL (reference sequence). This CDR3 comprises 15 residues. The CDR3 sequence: CASSQFREANYGYTF. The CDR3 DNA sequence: TGTGCCAGCAGCCAATTCAGGGAAGCTAACTATGGCTACACCTTC.

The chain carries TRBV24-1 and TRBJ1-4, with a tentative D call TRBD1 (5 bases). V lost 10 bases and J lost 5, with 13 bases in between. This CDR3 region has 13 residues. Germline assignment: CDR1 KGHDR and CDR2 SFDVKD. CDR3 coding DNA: TGTGCCACGCGGGACGGTGAAAATGAAAAACTGTTTTTT. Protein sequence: CATRDGENEKLFF.

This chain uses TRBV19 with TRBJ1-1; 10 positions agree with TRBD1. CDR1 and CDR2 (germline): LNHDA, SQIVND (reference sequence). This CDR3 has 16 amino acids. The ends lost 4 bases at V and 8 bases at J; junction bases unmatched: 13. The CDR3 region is CASSNPDRGLMGEAFF. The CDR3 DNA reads TGTGCCAGTAGTAACCCCGACAGGGGGCTTATGGGGGAAGCTTTCTTT.

CDR3 DNA sequence: TGTGCCAGCAGACCCGAGGAGGCAGGTGGCTACACCTTC. Protein: CASRPEEAGGYTF. The V and J genes are TRBV6-4 and TRBJ1-2; D gene ambiguous. The V gene lost 6 bases and the J gene lost 7 bases, with 15 bases spanning the gap. The germline gives CDR1 MRHNA, CDR2 SNTAGT. CDR3 size: 13 residues.

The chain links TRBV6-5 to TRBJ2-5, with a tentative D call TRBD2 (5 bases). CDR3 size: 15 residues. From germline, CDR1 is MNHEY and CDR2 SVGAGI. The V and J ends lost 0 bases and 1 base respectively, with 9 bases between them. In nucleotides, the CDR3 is TGTGCCAGCAGTTACTCGAGGGTCCTCCAAGAGACCCAGTACTTC. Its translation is CASSYSRVLQETQYF.

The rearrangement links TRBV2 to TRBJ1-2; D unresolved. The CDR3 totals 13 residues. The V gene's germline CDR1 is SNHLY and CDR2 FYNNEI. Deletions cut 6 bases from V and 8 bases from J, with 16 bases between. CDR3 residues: CASRMGTLGGYTF. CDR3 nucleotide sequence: TGTGCCAGCAGGATGGGCACATTGGGCGGCTACACCTTC.

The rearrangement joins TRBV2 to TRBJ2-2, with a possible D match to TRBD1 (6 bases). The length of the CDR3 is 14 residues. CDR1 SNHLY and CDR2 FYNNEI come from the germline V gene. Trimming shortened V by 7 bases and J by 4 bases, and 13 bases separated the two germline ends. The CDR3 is CASKSQGPTGELFF. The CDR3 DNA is TGTGCCAGCAAATCTCAGGGGCCCACCGGGGAGCTGTTTTTT.